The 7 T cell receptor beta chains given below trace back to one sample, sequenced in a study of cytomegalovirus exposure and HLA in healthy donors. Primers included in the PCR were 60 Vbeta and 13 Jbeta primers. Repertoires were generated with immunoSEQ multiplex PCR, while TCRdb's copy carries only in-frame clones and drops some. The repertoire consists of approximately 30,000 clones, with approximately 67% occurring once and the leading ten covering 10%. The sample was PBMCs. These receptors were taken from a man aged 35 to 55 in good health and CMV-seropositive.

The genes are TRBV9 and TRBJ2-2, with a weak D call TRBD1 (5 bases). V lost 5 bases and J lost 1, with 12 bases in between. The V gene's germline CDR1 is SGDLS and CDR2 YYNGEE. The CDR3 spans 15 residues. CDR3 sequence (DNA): TGTGCCAGCAGAGCCCCCCAGGGGAACACCGGGGAGCTGTTTTTT. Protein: CASRAPQGNTGELFF.

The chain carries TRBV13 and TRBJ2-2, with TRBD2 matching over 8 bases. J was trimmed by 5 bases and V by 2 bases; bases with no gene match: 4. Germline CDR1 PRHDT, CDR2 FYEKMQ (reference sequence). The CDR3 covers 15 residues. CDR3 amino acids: CASSLNQRGTGELFF. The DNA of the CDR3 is TGTGCCAGCAGCTTAAACCAGCGGGGGACCGGGGAGCTGTTTTTT.

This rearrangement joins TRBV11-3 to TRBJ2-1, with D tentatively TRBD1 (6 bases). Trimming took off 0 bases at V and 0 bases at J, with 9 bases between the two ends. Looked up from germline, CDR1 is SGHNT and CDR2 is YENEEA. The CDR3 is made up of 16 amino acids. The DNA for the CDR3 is TGTGCCAGCAGCTTAGATACAGGGAGCTCCTACAATGAGCAGTTCTTC. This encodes CASSLDTGSSYNEQFF.

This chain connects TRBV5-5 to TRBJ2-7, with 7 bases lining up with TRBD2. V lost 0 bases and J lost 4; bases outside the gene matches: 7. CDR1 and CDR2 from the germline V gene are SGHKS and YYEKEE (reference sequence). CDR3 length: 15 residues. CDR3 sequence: CASSLEAGKKYEQYF. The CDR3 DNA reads TGTGCCAGCAGCTTGGAAGCGGGAAAAAAATACGAGCAGTACTTC. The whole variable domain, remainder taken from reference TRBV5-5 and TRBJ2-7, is DAGVTQSPTHLIKTRGQQVTLRCSPISGHKSVSWYQQVLGQGPQFIFQYYEKEERGRGNFPDRFSARQFPNYSSELNVNALLLGDSALYLCASSLEAGKKYEQYFGPGTRLTVT.

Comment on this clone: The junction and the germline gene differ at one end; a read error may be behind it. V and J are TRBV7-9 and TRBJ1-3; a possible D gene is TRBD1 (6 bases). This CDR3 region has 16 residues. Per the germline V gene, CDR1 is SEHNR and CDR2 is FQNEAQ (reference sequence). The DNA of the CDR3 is TGTGCCAGCAGCAACGTCACAGGGAGCTCTGGAAACACCACATATTTT. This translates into CASSNVTGSSGNTTYF.

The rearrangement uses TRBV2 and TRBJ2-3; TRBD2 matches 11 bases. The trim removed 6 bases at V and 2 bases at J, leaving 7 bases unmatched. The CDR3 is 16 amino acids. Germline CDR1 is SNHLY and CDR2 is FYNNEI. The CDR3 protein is CASRSGTSGLTDTQYF. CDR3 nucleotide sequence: TGTGCCAGCAGGTCCGGGACTAGCGGTCTCACAGATACGCAGTATTTT.

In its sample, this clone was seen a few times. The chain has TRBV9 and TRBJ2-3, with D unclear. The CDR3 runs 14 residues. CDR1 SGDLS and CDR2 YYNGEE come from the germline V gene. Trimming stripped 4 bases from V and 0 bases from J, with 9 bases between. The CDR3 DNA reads TGTGCCAGCAGCTTTACAACGAGCACAGATACGCAGTATTTT. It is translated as CASSFTTSTDTQYF.